This TCR beta chain stems from a study of T cell responses to AZD1222 COVID-19 vaccine. Overall study: Second doses that came at about 4 or about 12 weeks were put together. Study results and limitations: At 160-218 and 743-854, vaccine-associated CD4 TCRs were dominant, and they spanned spike. It was only a handful of AZD1222 recipients who were seropositive at baseline. The peak T cell response came first, and repertoires were sampled only after it.

V was pared by 2 bases and J by 10 bases, with 18 bases between. The CDR3 totals 15 residues. CDR1 and CDR2 from the germline V gene are MNHEY and SMNVEV (reference sequence). The data were produced by immunoSEQ multiplex PCR, yet TCRdb's version contains in-frame clones alone and is incomplete. The table has 100,000 to 150,000 clones, roughly nine tenths seen once. About this clone itself: What it binds is unknown.

The starting material was peripheral blood, obtained on day 0 of AZD1222 vaccination. The source of this sequence is an adult in good health. The rearrangement uses TRBV27 and TRBJ2-1; D unclear. For the CDR3, the DNA is TGTGCCAGCAGTTTAGGCACCCGCAACTTTGGGGAGCAGTTCTTC. This sequence encodes CASSLGTRNFGEQFF.